Presented here are 26 T cell receptor beta chains from one specimen sequenced in a study of response to subunit inactivated influenza vaccine. MiXCR, applied by TCRdb to the RT-PCR reads, yields one record per CDR3 protein. Of more than 550,000 distinct CDR3 sequences in the sample, about 11% were seen once. The same sample was also used in a study of T cells expressing NK-cell markers. That paper adds: As the method of synthesis, 5'RACE template switching with UMIs yielded TCR beta cDNA.

The sequences come from PBMCs from blood, collected on the day of vaccination. The receptor set was obtained from a middle-aged man who received an inactivated influenza vaccine.

This clonotype appeared a few times. The CDR3 coding sequence is TGCAGTGCTAGTTCTTCGGGTGGGGTTGAAAAACTGTTTTTT. Residues: CSASSSGGVEKLFF. This chain links TRBV20-1 with TRBJ1-4, with D unclear. CDR1 is DFQATT and CDR2 is SNEGSKA in the germline V gene (reference sequence). The V and J ends lost 3 bases and 7 bases respectively, with 15 bases between them. The CDR3 runs 14 residues.

The V call is TRBV29-1, the J call TRBJ2-7; 11 bases map to TRBD2. Trimming took 0 bases from V and 2 from J; bases not matched to a gene: 6. Germline V gives CDR1 SQVTM, CDR2 ANQGSEA. This CDR3 is built from 16 residues. CDR3 coding DNA: TGCAGCGTTGAAGATCCTAGCGGGGGGCCCACCTACGAGCAGTACTTC. It specifies CSVEDPSGGPTYEQYF.

This clonotype came up many times. The chain is built from TRBV20-1 and TRBJ2-4, with a tentative D call TRBD2 (6 bases). This CDR3 is 15 amino acids long. V lost 4 bases, J lost 3 bases, and 16 bases lay in between. Germline values: CDR1 DFQATT, CDR2 SNEGSKA (reference sequence). The CDR3 loop is CSATSSSVGKNIQYF. CDR3 bases: TGCAGTGCTACCTCCTCTAGCGTGGGCAAAAACATTCAGTACTTC.

V is TRBV11-2 and J is TRBJ2-2; TRBD2 might be the D (5 bases). The CDR3 has 16 residues. The germline gives CDR1 SGHAT, CDR2 FQNNGV. Trimming took 3 bases from V and 6 from J, leaving 17 bases between them. The CDR3 nucleotides are TGTGCCAGCAGCTTCGATGTCGGAAGGCGGGCCGGGGAGCTGTTTTTT. Translated: CASSFDVGRRAGELFF. Together with reference TRBV11-2 and TRBJ2-2, the CDR3 gives the full variable domain: EAGVAQSPRYKIIEKRQSVAFWCNPISGHATLYWYQQILGQGPKLLIQFQNNGVVDDSQLPKDRFSAERLKGVDSTLKIQPAKLEDSAVYLCASSFDVGRRAGELFFGEGSRLTVL.

This clonotype was counted between two and nine times. V is TRBV12-3 or TRBV12-4 and J is TRBJ2-1; 11 bases match TRBD2. The junction had 11 bases not matched to a gene; V was cut back by 1 base and J by 15 bases. The CDR3 totals 15 residues. CDR3 nucleotides: TGTGCCAGCAGTTTAGACGGGCGGCTAGCGGGAGGACGGTTCTTC. This sequence encodes CASSLDGRLAGGRFF.

This clonotype was counted a few times. The gene calls are TRBV7-6 and TRBJ2-7; D is perhaps TRBD1 (6 bases). Germline V gene sequence: CDR1 SGHVS, CDR2 FNYEAQ. CDR3 length equals 16 residues. Trimming removed 0 bases from V and 0 bases from J, with 12 bases in between. For the CDR3, the DNA is TGTGCCAGCAGCTTAGCGACAGGTTCCGTCTCCTACGAGCAGTACTTC. Its translation is CASSLATGSVSYEQYF.

This clonotype was seen many times. Written as DNA, the CDR3 is TGTGCCATCAGTGAGTCGGTCTACGAGCAGTACTTC. It specifies CAISESVYEQYF. This chain uses TRBV10-3 with TRBJ2-7; no reliable D call. This CDR3 is 12 amino acids long. With 0 bases removed from V and 3 bases from J, the gap between germline ends came to 3 bases. Per the germline V gene, CDR1 is ENHRY and CDR2 is SYGVKD.

The rearrangement joins TRBV6-1 to TRBJ2-4; the D call may be TRBD1 or TRBD2 (6 bases each). CDR1 MNHNS and CDR2 SASEGT come from the germline V gene. Trimming took off 4 bases at V and 0 bases at J, with 16 bases between the two ends. The CDR3 has 17 amino acids. This chain's CDR3 is CASSVRGQGIAKNIQYF. DNA for the CDR3: TGTGCCAGCAGTGTACGGGGGCAGGGTATAGCCAAAAACATTCAGTACTTC.

This clonotype was counted a few times. The rearrangement joins TRBV20-1 to TRBJ1-1, with D uncertain. CDR1 and CDR2 (germline): DFQATT, SNEGSKA (reference sequence). The V and J ends lost 3 bases and 1 base respectively, with 12 bases between them. The CDR3 has 14 amino acids. CDR3 coding DNA: TGCAGTGCTAGTGAATTTGGCGGGAACACTGAAGCTTTCTTT. Translating it yields CSASEFGGNTEAFF.

This clonotype was seen a few times. The genes are TRBV20-1 and TRBJ2-3; TRBD2 is a possible D gene (6 bases). The CDR3 loop spans 14 amino acids. Trimming removed 5 bases from V and 0 bases from J, with 12 bases in between. Germline loops: CDR1 DFQATT, CDR2 SNEGSKA (reference sequence). The CDR3 protein is CSAVRGSSTDTQYF. CDR3 DNA sequence: TGCAGTGCTGTGCGGGGCTCTAGCACAGATACGCAGTATTTT.

This clonotype turned up a few times. The CDR3 DNA reads TGTGCCAGCAGTTTATCAGGGACAGGACAGCCCCAGCATTTT. As protein: CASSLSGTGQPQHF. The V and J genes are TRBV12-3 or TRBV12-4 and TRBJ1-5, with 8 bases identical to TRBD1. V was clipped by 2 bases and J by 7 bases; unmatched bases: 4. The CDR3 has 14 residues.

This clonotype has at least ten counts. The genes are TRBV4-3 and TRBJ2-6, with 8 bases fitting TRBD1. Germline V CDR1 and CDR2: LGHNA, YSLEER. The CDR3 runs to 16 residues. Trimming took 6 bases from V and 2 from J; bases not matched to a gene: 6. CDR3 amino acids: CASSIDRGAGANVLTF. The CDR3 DNA sequence: TGCGCCAGCAGTATTGACAGGGGAGCTGGGGCCAACGTCCTGACTTTC.

Points on this clonotype: Sequence at one end of the junction differs from germline and may be a read error. The chain recombines TRBV7-7 with TRBJ2-5, with a possible D match to TRBD1 (5 bases). The germline gives CDR1 SSHAT, CDR2 FNYEAQ (reference sequence). This CDR3 is 15 amino acids long. CDR3: CASSLLVGAQETQYF. The CDR3 DNA sequence: TGTGCTAGCAGCTTATTAGTAGGGGCCCAAGAGACCCAGTACTTC.

This clonotype was counted ten times or more. The chain couples TRBV6-5 to TRBJ2-1; 9 nucleotides agree with TRBD1. This CDR3 contains 15 residues. V was clipped by 2 bases and J by 5 bases; unmatched bases: 4. The germline gives CDR1 MNHEY, CDR2 SVGAGI. DNA for the CDR3: TGTGCCAGCAGTTACGGGACAGGGTATCACAATGAGCAGTTCTTC. It yields the protein CASSYGTGYHNEQFF.

This clonotype was counted only a few times. The chain employs TRBV7-2 and TRBJ2-2; no clear D gene. Trimming stripped 1 base from V and 6 bases from J, with 15 bases between. The CDR3 length is 16 residues. Germline V gene lookup returns CDR1 SGHTA and CDR2 FQGNSA. CDR3 residues: CASSLGGWSSAGELFF. The DNA of the CDR3 is TGTGCCAGCAGCTTAGGGGGATGGTCTTCGGCCGGGGAGCTGTTTTTT.

The gene calls are TRBV29-1 and TRBJ2-5, with TRBD2 matching 14 bases. With 7 bases clipped from V and 4 bases from J, the junction kept 5 bases outside the gene matches. This CDR3 is built from 14 residues. Germline-derived CDR1 and CDR2 are SQVTM and ANQGSEA. CDR3 DNA sequence: TGCAGCGCGACTAGCGGGGGGGCAGGAGAGACCCAGTACTTC. Its translation is CSATSGGAGETQYF.

J is TRBJ2-3 and V is TRBV7-8, with no clear D. The CDR3 is made up of 14 amino acids. The germline V and J ends were trimmed by 5 bases and 2 bases, with 11 bases remaining between them. CDR1 and CDR2 from the germline V gene are SGHVS and FQNEAQ. The CDR3 DNA follows: TGTGCCAGCAGCGTCCTGCGTTCCACAGATACGCAGTATTTT. It codes for CASSVLRSTDTQYF.

This clonotype was seen a few times. The chain joins TRBV12-3 or TRBV12-4 to TRBJ2-5; D ambiguous. The CDR3 length is 13 residues. V was clipped by 2 bases and J by 4 bases, with 8 bases between them. DNA of the CDR3: TGTGCCAGCAGTTTACGGCCTGTAGAGACCCAGTACTTC. Translation: CASSLRPVETQYF.

The rearrangement joins TRBV3-1 to TRBJ2-1, with 7 bases identical to TRBD2. The V gene end was trimmed by 8 bases and the J gene end by 3 bases; junction bases not matched to a gene: 4. Germline V gene lookup returns CDR1 LGHDT and CDR2 YNNKEL (reference sequence). The CDR3 totals 13 residues. The CDR3 sequence: CASGRAVYNEQFF. CDR3 DNA sequence: TGTGCCAGCGGGAGGGCCGTCTACAATGAGCAGTTCTTC.

This clonotype has only a few counts. This sequence joins TRBV15 and TRBJ2-2; D may correspond to TRBD1 or TRBD2 (5 bases each). Trimming took off 3 bases at V and 2 bases at J, with 16 bases between the two ends. Germline CDR1 reads LNHNV; CDR2 reads YYDKDF (reference sequence). This CDR3 is 17 amino acids long. The CDR3 nucleotides are TGTGCCACCAGCAGTCATGGGGCGGGCCAAAACACCGGGGAGCTGTTTTTT. Its protein is CATSSHGAGQNTGELFF.

This clonotype was seen a few times. V usage is TRBV13 and J usage is TRBJ2-7, with TRBD1 matching 8 bases. CDR1 PRHDT and CDR2 FYEKMQ come from the germline V gene (reference sequence). This CDR3 region has 13 residues. Trimming took 7 bases from V and 4 from J; bases not matched to a gene: 6. Written as DNA, the CDR3 is TGTGCCAGCACCGGACAGGGACGATACGAGCAGTACTTC. Amino acid sequence: CASTGQGRYEQYF.

The V call is TRBV30, the J call TRBJ2-1; TRBD2 aligns across 13 bases. Germline values: CDR1 GTSNPN, CDR2 SVGIG (reference sequence). There are 15 residues in the CDR3. V was clipped by 4 bases and J by 6 bases; unmatched bases: 6. CDR3 coding DNA: TGTGCCTGGACTTCCGGGACTAGCGGGACCAATGAGCAGTTCTTC. Translated: CAWTSGTSGTNEQFF.

V and J are TRBV5-1 and TRBJ1-5, with TRBD1 as a possible D gene (5 bases). The V end lost 4 bases, the J end lost 5 bases, and 16 bases lay between the germline ends. In germline, CDR1 is SGHRS, CDR2 YFSETQ. This CDR3 contains 15 residues. The CDR3 here is CASSTNRSSDQPQHF. CDR3 in DNA: TGCGCCAGCAGCACTAACAGGAGTTCGGATCAGCCCCAGCATTTT.

This clonotype occurred many times. V usage is TRBV6-1 and J usage is TRBJ1-1; 7 positions agree with TRBD1. CDR1 and CDR2 from the germline V gene are MNHNS and SASEGT. Trimming removed 6 bases from V and 6 bases from J; junction bases left unmatched: 13. The CDR3 consists of 15 residues. CDR3 DNA: TGTGCCAGCAGATCCATCTCGACAGGGATAGCTGAAGCTTTCTTT. This codes for CASRSISTGIAEAFF.

The table lists this clonotype with a few counts. The V gene is TRBV28, the J gene TRBJ2-7, with 8 bases matching TRBD1. Germline V gives CDR1 MDHEN, CDR2 SYDVKM. Trimming at V came to 6 bases and at J to 1 base, leaving 5 bases not matched to a gene. The CDR3 is made up of 14 amino acids. CDR3 amino acids: CASSQGAPSYEQYF. The CDR3 DNA sequence: TGTGCCAGCAGCCAGGGGGCGCCTTCCTACGAGCAGTACTTC.

This clonotype was detected only a few times. J is TRBJ1-1 and V is TRBV19; D gene ambiguous. The CDR3 consists of 14 residues. V was clipped by 5 bases and J by 1 base, with 11 bases between them. CDR1 and CDR2 (germline): LNHDA, SQIVND (reference sequence). The DNA for the CDR3 is TGTGCCAGTAGTTTCATCGTCCCGAACACTGAAGCTTTCTTT. This sequence encodes CASSFIVPNTEAFF.